This T cell receptor beta chain appears in the sequencing data of a study of blood T cells in healthy people across ages. Every sample had a minimum of 6.5 million PBMCs isolated. This clonotype was found a few times. The authors ran a second PCR of roughly 6 to 11 cycles using a sample-barcoded 5' primer and a J-beta primer mix. TCRdb recomputed calls from the 5' RACE reads with MiXCR, one row per CDR3 protein. The sample lists approximately 1.5 million distinct CDR3 sequences, about 45% occurring once. The CDR3 contains 14 residues. CDR1 is SNHLY, CDR2 FYNNEI, per germline. Specimen: blood. V usage is TRBV2 and J usage is TRBJ2-5; the D gene is possibly TRBD1 (6 bases). With the DNA end fitting TRBJ2-7 better, the J assignment may be wrong. This TCR derives from a woman in her late teens or twenties in good health. CDR3 loop: CASSSQTGRDEQYF. The CDR3 nucleotides read TGTGCCAGCAGTTCCCAGACAGGCAGGGACGAGCAGTACTTC.